The rows below give T cell receptor beta chains drawn from one sample of a study of tumor-infiltrating lymphocytes in localized non-small cell lung cancer. Sequencing used immunoSEQ multiplex PCR; TCRdb keeps in-frame clones, though not all of them. The data contain 13,000 or so clones, 80% to 90% of them singletons. The specimen sequenced was lung tumor tissue. The source of these receptors is a human donor with non-small cell lung cancer. CDR3s include the opening cysteine and the closing phenylalanine or tryptophan. D genes are given only for firm matches. Some rows have no size entry. The others give once, few or many, or a class for an expanded clone.

>-|TRBD2|TRBJ2-3|TRBV11-2|16
TGTGCCAGCAGCTCCAGACTAGCGGGAGACACAGATACGCAGTATTTT
CASSSRLAGDTDTQYF
>-|TRBD2|TRBJ2-1|TRBV5-1|18
TGCGCCAGCCAAAAGTTTGGGGGGGTAGCGGGTTTATACAATGAGCAGTTCTTC
CASQKFGGVAGLYNEQFF
>-|-|TRBJ1-1|TRBV19|15
TGTGCCAGTAGTATCAAACGACAGGTGAACACTGAAGCTTTCTTT
CASSIKRQVNTEAFF
>-|-|TRBJ1-1|TRBV6-5|14
TGTGCCAGCAGTTACGGCGGAAAGAACACTGAAGCTTTCTTT
CASSYGGKNTEAFF
>-|-|TRBJ2-1|TRBV2|12
TGTGCCAGCAGTCGGGGCGGGGATGAGCAGTTCTTC
CASSRGGDEQFF
>few|-|TRBJ1-3|TRBV10-3|16
TGTGCCATCAGTGAGTCTTCCCCGGGCTCTGGAAACACCATATATTTT
CAISESSPGSGNTIYF
>-|TRBD1|TRBJ1-4|TRBV6-6|15
TGTGCCAGCAGTTTCACAGGGGGCCCAGGTGAAAAACTGTTTTTT
CASSFTGGPGEKLFF
>-|-|TRBJ2-1|TRBV10-3|19
TGTGCCATCAGTGCGACCGGGACGGCCGGGAGCCGCGACTACAATGAGCAGTTCTTC
CAISATGTAGSRDYNEQFF
>-|-|TRBJ2-7|TRBV5-1|13
TGCGCCAGCAGCAACGTGGGGGGTGACGAGCAGTACTTC
CASSNVGGDEQYF
>-|-|TRBJ2-1|TRBV7-2|15
TGTGCCAGCAGCAAAGAGGGGAGTTTCCCCAATGAGCAGTTCTTC
CASSKEGSFPNEQFF
>-|-|TRBJ2-2|TRBV19|15
TGTGCCAGTAGTTATAGACAGAGGAACACCGGGGAGCTGTTTTTT
CASSYRQRNTGELFF
>-|-|TRBJ2-7|TRBV5-1|15
TGCGCCAGCAGCCAGGGGGGAGGGGGAAGCTACGAGCAGTACTTC
CASSQGGGGSYEQYF
>few|TRBD2|TRBJ2-7|TRBV5-1|15
TGCGCCAGCAGTGAGGGACTAGCGACCGCCTACGAGCAGTACTTC
CASSEGLATAYEQYF